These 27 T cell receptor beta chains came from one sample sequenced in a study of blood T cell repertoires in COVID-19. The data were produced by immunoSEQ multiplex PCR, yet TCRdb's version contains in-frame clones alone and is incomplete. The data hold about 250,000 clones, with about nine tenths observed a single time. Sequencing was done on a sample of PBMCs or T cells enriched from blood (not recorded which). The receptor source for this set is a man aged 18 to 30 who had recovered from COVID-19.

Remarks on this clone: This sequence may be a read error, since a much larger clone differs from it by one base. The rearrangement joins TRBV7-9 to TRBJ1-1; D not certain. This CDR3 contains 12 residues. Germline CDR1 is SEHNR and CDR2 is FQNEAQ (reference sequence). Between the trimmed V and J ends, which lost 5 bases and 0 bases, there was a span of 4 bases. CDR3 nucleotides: TGTGCCAGCAGCCCAATGAACACTGAAGCTTTCTTT. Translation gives CASSPMNTEAFF.

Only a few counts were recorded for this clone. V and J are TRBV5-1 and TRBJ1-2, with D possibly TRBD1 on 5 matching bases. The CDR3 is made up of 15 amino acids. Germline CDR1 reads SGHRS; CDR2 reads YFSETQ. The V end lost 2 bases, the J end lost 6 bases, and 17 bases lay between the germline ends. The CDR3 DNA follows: TGCGCCAGCAGCTTAGACGGGCACAGGTCTGATGGCTACACCTTC. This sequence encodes CASSLDGHRSDGYTF.

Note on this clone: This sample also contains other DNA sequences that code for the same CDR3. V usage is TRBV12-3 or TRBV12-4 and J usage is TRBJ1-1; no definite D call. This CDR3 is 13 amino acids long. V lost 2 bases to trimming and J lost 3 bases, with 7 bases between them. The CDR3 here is CASSLREYTEAFF. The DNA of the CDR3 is TGTGCCAGCAGTTTAAGAGAATACACTGAAGCTTTCTTT.

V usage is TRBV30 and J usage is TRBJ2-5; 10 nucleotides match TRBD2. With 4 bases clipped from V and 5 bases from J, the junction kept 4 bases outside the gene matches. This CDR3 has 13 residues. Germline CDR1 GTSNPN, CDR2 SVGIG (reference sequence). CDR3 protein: CAWTSGGSETQYF. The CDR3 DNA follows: TGTGCCTGGACTAGCGGGGGTTCGGAGACCCAGTACTTC.

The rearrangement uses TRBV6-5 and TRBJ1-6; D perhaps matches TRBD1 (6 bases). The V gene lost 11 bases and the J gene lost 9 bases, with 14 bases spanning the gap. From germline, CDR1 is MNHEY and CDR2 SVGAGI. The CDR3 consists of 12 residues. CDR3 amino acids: CAVRQAGSPLHF. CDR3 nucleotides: TGTGCCGTAAGACAGGCCGGTTCACCCCTCCACTTT.

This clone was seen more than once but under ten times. The CDR3 protein is CASTTQFGQYTEAFF. DNA for the CDR3: TGTGCCAGCACTACTCAATTCGGACAATACACTGAAGCTTTCTTT. V and J are TRBV28 and TRBJ1-1, with D perhaps matching TRBD1 (5 bases). Germline V gene lookup returns CDR1 MDHEN and CDR2 SYDVKM. The CDR3 covers 15 residues. The V end lost 7 bases, the J end lost 3 bases, and 18 bases lay between the germline ends.

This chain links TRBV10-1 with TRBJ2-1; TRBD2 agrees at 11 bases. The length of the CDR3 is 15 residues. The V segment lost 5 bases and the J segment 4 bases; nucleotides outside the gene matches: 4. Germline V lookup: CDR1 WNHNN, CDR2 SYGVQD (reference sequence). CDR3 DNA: TGCGCCAGCAGTATCACTAGCGGGGGTTACAATGAGCAGTTCTTC. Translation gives CASSITSGGYNEQFF.

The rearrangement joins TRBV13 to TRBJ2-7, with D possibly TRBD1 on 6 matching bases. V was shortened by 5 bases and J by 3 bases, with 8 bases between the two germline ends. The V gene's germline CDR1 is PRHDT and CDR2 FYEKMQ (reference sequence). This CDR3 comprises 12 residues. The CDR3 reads CASSRTVYEQYF. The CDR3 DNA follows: TGTGCCAGCAGCCGGACAGTCTACGAGCAGTACTTC.

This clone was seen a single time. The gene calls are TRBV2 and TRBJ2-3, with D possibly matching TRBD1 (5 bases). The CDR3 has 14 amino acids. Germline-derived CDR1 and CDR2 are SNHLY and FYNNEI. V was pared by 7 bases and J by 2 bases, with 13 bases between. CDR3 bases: TGTGCCAGCAACAAGGACACACCCACAGATACGCAGTATTTT. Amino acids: CASNKDTPTDTQYF.

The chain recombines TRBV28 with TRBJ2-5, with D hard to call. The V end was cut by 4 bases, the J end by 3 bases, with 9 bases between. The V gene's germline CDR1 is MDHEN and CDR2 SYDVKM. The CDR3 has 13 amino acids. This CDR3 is CASSSHREETQYF. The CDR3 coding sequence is TGTGCCAGCAGTTCCCACCGGGAAGAGACCCAGTACTTC.

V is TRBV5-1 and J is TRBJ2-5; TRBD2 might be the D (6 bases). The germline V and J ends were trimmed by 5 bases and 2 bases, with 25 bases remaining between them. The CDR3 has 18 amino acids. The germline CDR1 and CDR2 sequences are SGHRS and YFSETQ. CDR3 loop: CASSDPERSGGEQETQYF. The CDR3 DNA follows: TGCGCCAGCAGTGACCCCGAGCGGAGCGGAGGGGAGCAAGAGACCCAGTACTTC.

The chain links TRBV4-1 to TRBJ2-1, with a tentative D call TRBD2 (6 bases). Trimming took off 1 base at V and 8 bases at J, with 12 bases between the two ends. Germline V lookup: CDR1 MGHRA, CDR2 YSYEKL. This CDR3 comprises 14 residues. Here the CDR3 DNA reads TGCGCCAGCAGCCAAGTCTTCGGCGGGGATGAGCAGTTCTTC. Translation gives CASSQVFGGDEQFF.

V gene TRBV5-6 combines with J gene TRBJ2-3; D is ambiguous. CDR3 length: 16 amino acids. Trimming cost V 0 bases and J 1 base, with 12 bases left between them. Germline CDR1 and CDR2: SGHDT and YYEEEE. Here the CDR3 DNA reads TGTGCCAGCAGCTTGGCCCCGGTCGAGGGCACAGATACGCAGTATTTT. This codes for CASSLAPVEGTDTQYF. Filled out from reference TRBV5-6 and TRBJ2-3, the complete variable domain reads DAGVTQSPTHLIKTRGQQVTLRCSPKSGHDTVSWYQQALGQGPQFIFQYYEEEERQRGNFPDRFSGHQFPNYSSELNVNALLLGDSALYLCASSLAPVEGTDTQYFGPGTRLTVL.

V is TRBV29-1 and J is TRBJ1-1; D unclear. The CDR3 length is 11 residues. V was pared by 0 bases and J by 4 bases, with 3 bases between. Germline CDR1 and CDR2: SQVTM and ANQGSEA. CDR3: CSVEESTEAFF. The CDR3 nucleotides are TGCAGCGTTGAAGAGAGCACTGAAGCTTTCTTT.

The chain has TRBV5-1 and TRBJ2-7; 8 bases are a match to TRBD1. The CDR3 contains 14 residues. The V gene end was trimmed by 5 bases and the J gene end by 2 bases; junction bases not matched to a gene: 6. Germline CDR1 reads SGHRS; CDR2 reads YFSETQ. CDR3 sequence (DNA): TGCGCCAGCAGAAATGGACAGGGCCCCTACGAGCAGTACTTC. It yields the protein CASRNGQGPYEQYF. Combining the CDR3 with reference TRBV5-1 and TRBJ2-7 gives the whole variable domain KAGVTQTPRYLIKTRGQQVTLSCSPISGHRSVSWYQQTPGQGLQFLFEYFSETQRNKGNFPGRFSGRQFSNSRSEMNVSTLELGDSALYLCASRNGQGPYEQYFGPGTRLTVT.

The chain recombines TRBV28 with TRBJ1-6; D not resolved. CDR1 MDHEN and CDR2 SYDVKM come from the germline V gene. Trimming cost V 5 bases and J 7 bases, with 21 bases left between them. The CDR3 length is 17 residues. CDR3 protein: CASSPGGGDGTNSPLHF. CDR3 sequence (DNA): TGTGCCAGCAGTCCCGGCGGAGGAGACGGAACAAATTCACCCCTCCACTTT.

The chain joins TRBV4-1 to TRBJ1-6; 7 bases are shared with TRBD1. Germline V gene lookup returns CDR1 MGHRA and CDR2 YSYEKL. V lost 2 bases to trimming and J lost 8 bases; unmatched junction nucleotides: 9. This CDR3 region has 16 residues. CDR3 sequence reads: CASSQQGVLGDSPLHF. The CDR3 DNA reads TGCGCCAGCAGCCAACAGGGGGTCCTCGGGGATTCACCCCTCCACTTT.

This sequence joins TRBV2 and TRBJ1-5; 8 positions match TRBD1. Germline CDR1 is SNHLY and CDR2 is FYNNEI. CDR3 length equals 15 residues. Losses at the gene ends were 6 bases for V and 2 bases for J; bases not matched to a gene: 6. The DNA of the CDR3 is TGTGCCAGCAGATCAGGGGGCCTTGGCAATCAGCCCCAGCATTTT. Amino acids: CASRSGGLGNQPQHF.

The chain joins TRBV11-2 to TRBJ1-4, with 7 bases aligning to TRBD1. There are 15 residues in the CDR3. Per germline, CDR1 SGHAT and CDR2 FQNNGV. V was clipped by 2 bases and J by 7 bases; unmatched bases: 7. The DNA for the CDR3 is TGTGCCAGCAGCTTATCCGGGACAGTGGGTGAAAAACTGTTTTTT. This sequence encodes CASSLSGTVGEKLFF.

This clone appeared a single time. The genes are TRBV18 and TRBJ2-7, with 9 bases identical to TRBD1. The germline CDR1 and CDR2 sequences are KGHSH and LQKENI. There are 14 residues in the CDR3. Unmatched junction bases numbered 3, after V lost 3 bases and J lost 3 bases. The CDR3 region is CASSPGQGHYEQYF. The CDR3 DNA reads TGTGCCAGCTCACCGGGACAGGGTCACTACGAGCAGTACTTC.

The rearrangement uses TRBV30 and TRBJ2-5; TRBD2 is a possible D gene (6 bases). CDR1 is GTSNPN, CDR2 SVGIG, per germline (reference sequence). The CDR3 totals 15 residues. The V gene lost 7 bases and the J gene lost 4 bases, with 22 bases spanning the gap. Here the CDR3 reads CASLPGLHGGETQYF. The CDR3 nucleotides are TGTGCCTCATTACCGGGACTCCACGGTGGAGAGACCCAGTACTTC.

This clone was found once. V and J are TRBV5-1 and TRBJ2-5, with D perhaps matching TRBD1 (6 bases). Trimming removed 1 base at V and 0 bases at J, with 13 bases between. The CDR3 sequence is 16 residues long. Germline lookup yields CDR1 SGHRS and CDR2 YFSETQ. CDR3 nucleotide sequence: TGCGCCAGCAGCTTGTATGGGGGCCAGTACCAAGAGACCCAGTACTTC. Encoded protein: CASSLYGGQYQETQYF. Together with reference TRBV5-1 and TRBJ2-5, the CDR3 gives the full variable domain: KAGVTQTPRYLIKTRGQQVTLSCSPISGHRSVSWYQQTPGQGLQFLFEYFSETQRNKGNFPGRFSGRQFSNSRSEMNVSTLELGDSALYLCASSLYGGQYQETQYFGPGTRLLVL.

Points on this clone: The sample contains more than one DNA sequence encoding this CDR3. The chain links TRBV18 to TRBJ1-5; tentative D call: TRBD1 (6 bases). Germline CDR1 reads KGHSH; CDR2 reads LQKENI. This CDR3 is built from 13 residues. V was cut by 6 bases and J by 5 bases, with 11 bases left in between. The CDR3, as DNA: TGTGCCAGCTCCCCAGGGGAGGATCAGCCCCAGCATTTT. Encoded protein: CASSPGEDQPQHF.

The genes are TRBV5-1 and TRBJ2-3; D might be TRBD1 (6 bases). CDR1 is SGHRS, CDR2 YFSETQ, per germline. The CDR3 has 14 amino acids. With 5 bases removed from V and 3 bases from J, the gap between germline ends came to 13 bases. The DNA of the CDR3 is TGCGCCAGCAGTCCGGACAGAGCGACAGATACGCAGTATTTT. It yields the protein CASSPDRATDTQYF.

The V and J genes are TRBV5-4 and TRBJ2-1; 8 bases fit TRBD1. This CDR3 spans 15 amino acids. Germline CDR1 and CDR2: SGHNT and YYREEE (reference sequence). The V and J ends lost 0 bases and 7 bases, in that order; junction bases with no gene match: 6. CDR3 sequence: CASSLGQGASNEQFF. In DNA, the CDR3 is TGTGCCAGCAGCTTGGGGCAGGGGGCGTCGAATGAGCAGTTCTTC.

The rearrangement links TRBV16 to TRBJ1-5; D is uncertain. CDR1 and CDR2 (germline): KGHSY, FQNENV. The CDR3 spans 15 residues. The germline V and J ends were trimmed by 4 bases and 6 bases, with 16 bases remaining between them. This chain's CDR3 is CASSPQGGVGQPQHF. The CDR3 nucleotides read TGTGCCAGCAGCCCCCAAGGCGGGGTAGGTCAGCCCCAGCATTTT.

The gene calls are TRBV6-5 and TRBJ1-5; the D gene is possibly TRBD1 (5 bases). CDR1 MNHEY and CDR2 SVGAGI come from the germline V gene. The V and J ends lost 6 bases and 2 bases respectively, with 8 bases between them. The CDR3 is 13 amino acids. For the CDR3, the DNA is TGTGCCAGCAGAGGACACGGCAATCAGCCCCAGCATTTT. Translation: CASRGHGNQPQHF.